A single TCR beta chain is shown here with its context. Its antigen is unknown. TCR beta sequencing was performed on blood CD8+ and CD4+ T cells. TEMRA cells were enriched by FACS, and CD4+ and CD8+ T cells were negatively isolated. These data belong to a study of CD8 T cells in Susac syndrome. Whole-study findings and limits: The TCR sequencing and HLA analysis in the study involved a relatively small number of individuals, as the study acknowledged.

The CDR3 consists of 14 residues. Between the trimmed V and J ends, which lost 6 bases and 2 bases, there was a span of 10 bases. CDR1 is SEHNR, CDR2 FQNEAQ, per germline (reference sequence). With random hexamers, reverse transcription was performed on 0.5 to 1 ug of RNA. An immunoSEQ multiplex PCR generated amplified TCR beta CDR3 products spanning 54 Vbeta and 13 Jbeta. TCRdb fed the immunoSEQ multiplex PCR reads into MiXCR, producing one record per CDR3 protein. This table holds fewer than 300,000 distinct CDR3 sequences, around 84% found once. This sequence joins TRBV7-9 and TRBJ2-2; D gene uncertain. Sequences were obtained from CD8+ T cells from PBMCs. The clonotype originates from a human donor with multiple sclerosis. CDR3 in DNA: TGTGCCAGCAGTTACCCGCTAAACACCGGGGAGCTGTTTTTT. Amino acids: CASSYPLNTGELFF. The entire variable domain, with the rest obtained from reference TRBV7-9 and TRBJ2-2, is as follows: DTGVSQNPRHKITKRGQNVTFRCDPISEHNRLYWYRQTLGQGPEFLTYFQNEAQLEKSRLLSDRFSAERPKGSFSTLEIQRTEQGDSAMYLCASSYPLNTGELFFGEGSRLTVL.